Listed below are T cell receptor beta chains from one sample, sequenced in a study of shared clonotypes between healthy human individuals. Clones were sequenced by immunoSEQ multiplex PCR, and TCRdb holds only the in-frame ones, with some missing. The sample yields around 940,000 clones, about 80% seen once. Specimen: memory CD4+ T cells sorted from blood. These receptors came from a man between 18 and 29 years old in good health. CDR3s include the opening cysteine and the closing phenylalanine or tryptophan.

V gene	J gene	CDR3 protein
TRBV5-8	TRBJ2-3	CASSTGLAGGYTQYF
TRBV9	TRBJ1-5	CASSVDSPNQPQHF
TRBV28	TRBJ2-2	CASSTQGAAGTGELFF
TRBV7-7	TRBJ2-7	CASSPGVGVYEQYF
TRBV6-1	TRBJ2-7	CASRGLLSYEQYF
TRBV7-8	TRBJ2-4	CASSLGIAENIQYF
TRBV27	TRBJ2-5	CASRREGRETQYF
TRBV30	TRBJ2-4	CAWSLNPRPGNGSRTKNIQYF
TRBV2	TRBJ1-6	CATKDSLNSPLHF
TRBV7-9	TRBJ2-1	CASRTSGILNEQFF
TRBV2	TRBJ1-2	CASRETGGDSYGYTF
TRBV5-4	TRBJ2-7	CASSRDRGSSEQYF
TRBV4-1	TRBJ2-7	CASSRGPGLRSYEQYF
TRBV13	TRBJ2-1	CASSPRVFDEQFF
TRBV18	TRBJ2-7	CASSPYDAARAEVYF
TRBV5-6	TRBJ1-2	CASSLEGGGFYGYTF
TRBV30	TRBJ1-3	CASTRTGNTIYF
TRBV9	TRBJ1-2	CASSVGARRTNYGYTF
TRBV10-3	TRBJ2-6	CAISEGPGAPPSGANVLTF
TRBV4-3	TRBJ1-6	CASSRQVTGGGNSPLHF
TRBV27	TRBJ2-7	CASGTAYEQYF
TRBV30	TRBJ1-3	CAWSSTGFFLPSGNTIYF
TRBV7-8	TRBJ2-7	CASRAGRGTYEQYF
TRBV6-1	TRBJ2-1	CASIRTSGSTHFF
TRBV29-1	TRBJ2-3	CSVGYLTDTQYF
TRBV30	TRBJ1-2	CAWSSKLLGQGYGYTF
TRBV28	TRBJ2-7	CASRPRGAGGHEQYF
TRBV6-5	TRBJ2-1	CASSYSTIAGGLEQFF
TRBV10-1	TRBJ2-1	CASSETGPNEQFF
TRBV6-5	TRBJ1-5	CASSSLAGLNQPQHF
TRBV5-6	TRBJ1-1	CASSLESGAMNTEAFF
TRBV10-3	TRBJ1-4	CAISESKGQTNEKLFF
TRBV18	TRBJ2-3	CASSRTTVASTDTQYF
TRBV19	TRBJ1-6	CASQEQGGSYNSPLHF
TRBV1	TRBJ1-2	CTSSQDWDVNYGYTF
TRBV9	TRBJ2-5	CASSVDGQQETQYF
TRBV14	TRBJ2-1	CASSQVRTSGIDEQFF
TRBV6-6	TRBJ1-5	CASSYSTGHQPQHF
TRBV5-1	TRBJ2-7	CASSSGGRSYEQYF
TRBV7-2	TRBJ1-3	CASSLWLGAGNTIYF
TRBV6-5	TRBJ2-7	CASRPGGDSYEQYF
TRBV18	TRBJ1-4	CASSPPSEGEKLFF
TRBV5-1	TRBJ2-2	CASSYERLNTGELFF
TRBV5-6	TRBJ1-4	CASSLEFGSNEKLFF
TRBV5-1	TRBJ1-4	CASSPPEGTTNEKLFF
TRBV28	TRBJ1-4	CASSLEGENEKLFF
TRBV2	TRBJ1-6	CASSEEGRDNSPLHF
TRBV2	TRBJ1-5	CASSDDRVGPQHF
TRBV29-1	TRBJ1-2	CSVLVTGGYTF
TRBV28	TRBJ2-5	CASSRQGQETQYF
TRBV30	TRBJ1-2	CAWSTDRTNYGYTF
TRBV14	TRBJ2-7	CASSQDRPAGRGYEQYF